The 5 T cell receptor beta chains below all came from one sample that was sequenced in a study of OX40 agonist ivuxolimab in advanced cancers. Generated by immunoSEQ multiplex PCR, the TCRdb table keeps only in-frame clones and is missing some. The sample lists around 19,000 clones, 80% to 90% occurring once. The sequenced sample was CD4+ or CD8+ T cells sorted from blood, obtained in a trial of the OX40 agonist ivuxolimab. The receptors were gathered from an adult with an advanced solid tumor such as melanoma, head and neck, liver or kidney cancer.

The V call is TRBV6-5, the J call TRBJ2-3; D is unclear. The CDR3 is 14 residues long. Looked up from germline, CDR1 is MNHEY and CDR2 is SVGAGI. V was pared by 0 bases and J by 0 bases, with 4 bases between. CDR3 region: CASSYSISTDTQYF. The CDR3 coding sequence is TGTGCCAGCAGTTACTCGATCAGCACAGATACGCAGTATTTT.

The chain has TRBV19 and TRBJ1-2; 7 bases line up with TRBD1. Germline CDR1 LNHDA, CDR2 SQIVND (reference sequence). This CDR3 is 14 amino acids long. V dropped 4 bases and J dropped 2; count of bases not matched to a gene: 4. Written as DNA, the CDR3 is TGTGCCAGTAGTAGGGGGACAGAGAACTATGGCTACACCTTC. Translating it yields CASSRGTENYGYTF.

This chain links TRBV19 with TRBJ2-1, with D possibly matching TRBD2 (6 bases). V lost 7 bases, J lost 2 bases, and 12 bases lay in between. The CDR3 spans 14 residues. The germline V gene has CDR1 LNHDA and CDR2 SQIVND (reference sequence). The CDR3 DNA sequence: TGTGCCAGTACCTCGGGACTCCCCTACAATGAGCAGTTCTTC. Protein sequence: CASTSGLPYNEQFF.

A single count supports this clone. The chain links TRBV19 to TRBJ1-5; 7 bases fit TRBD1. V lost 1 base to trimming and J lost 4 bases; unmatched junction nucleotides: 4. The CDR3 sequence is 15 residues long. The V gene's germline CDR1 is LNHDA and CDR2 SQIVND (reference sequence). The CDR3 spells CASSIVDRHNQPQHF. CDR3 DNA: TGTGCCAGTAGTATAGTGGACAGGCATAATCAGCCCCAGCATTTT. The complete variable domain, with remaining parts taken from reference TRBV19 and TRBJ1-5, reads DGGITQSPKYLFRKEGQNVTLSCEQNLNHDAMYWYRQDPGQGLRLIYYSQIVNDFQKGDIAEGYSVSREKKESFPLTVTSAQKNPTAFYLCASSIVDRHNQPQHFGDGTRLSIL.

The chain couples TRBV19 to TRBJ2-5; D might be TRBD2 (5 bases). The V end lost 4 bases, the J end lost 5 bases, and 20 bases lay between the germline ends. The germline V gene has CDR1 LNHDA and CDR2 SQIVND (reference sequence). The CDR3 spans 16 residues. The CDR3 nucleotides read TGTGCCAGTAGTACCCCAGCGGACCGAACGGAGGAGACCCAGTACTTC. Amino acid sequence: CASSTPADRTEETQYF.